This T cell receptor beta chain is drawn from a study of CD8 T cells in ankylosing spondylitis (TCRdb year 2017). Describing the broader study: The study set out to find disease-linked TCR variants by profiling T cell receptor beta repertoires in ankylosing spondylitis patients and healthy donors. In total, the full study cohort was made up of approximately 99 healthy donors and 25 ankylosing spondylitis patients. Peripheral blood samples were taken, and synovial fluid was additionally collected from ankylosing spondylitis patients.

Instrument on record: Illumina HiSeq 2500. Quantitative 5'-RACE with molecular barcodes was used to prepare TCR beta libraries. In the source study's methods: Disease-linked TCR variants were identified with a new computational method built on a probabilistic model of VDJ rearrangement. Starting from the raw public reads, TCRdb applied fastp trimming at Q25, assembled clones with MiXCR and retained in-frame beta chains. Entries that share a CDR3 protein sequence are merged under the most common genes and DNA. None of the V and J calls come from the authors' own analysis; TCRdb made them. This sample lists about 440,000 distinct CDR3 sequences; roughly a sixth were detected once. The ten largest make up approximately 1% of the sample. This clonotype has a handful of counts. Which antigen it targets is not known. No qualities accompany the bases; no much larger clone lies one base away. Findings and caveats that apply to the study as a whole: A TCR beta motif made up of roughly eight highly homologous amino acid variants appeared to be characteristic of blood from ankylosing spondylitis patients. The disease-linked clones had a CD8+ phenotype and were found at relatively low frequencies in peripheral blood. Some TCR beta motif variants had previously been reported in synovial fluid and blood of reactive arthritis patients, which suggested common disease-initiation mechanisms. According to the report, matched synovial fluid samples from ankylosing spondylitis patients were significantly enriched for the disease-linked clones.

The CDR3 holds 19 amino acids from the cysteine to the phenylalanine. The CDR3 DNA has 57 bases and is translated from base 1. V is reduced by 5 bases and J by 1 base, leaving a spacing of 24 bases between them. The chain employs TRBV12-3 or TRBV12-4 and TRBJ2-4; the D gene lacks a confident call. This receptor was obtained from a male donor with ankylosing spondylitis. Sequenced material: blood, either unsorted or a sorted T cell fraction (not recorded which). The CDR3 reads as follows: CASSPPLLVPTGAKNIQYF. The DNA sequence follows: TGTGCCAGCAGTCCCCCGTTATTAGTCCCGACGGGCGCCAAAAACATTCAGTACTTC.